The following is a T cell receptor (beta chain) sequence with its context. Its antigen is unknown. This sample was taken from a study of vaccination and CD4 T cells after COVID-19. Study-wide context: The cells were exposed to overlapping spike peptides originating from SARS-CoV-2, HCoV-NL63, HCoV-OC43 and HCoV-229E for stimulation. Every culture used as a control got a CEFX pool, an HIV-1 Nef pool, or no peptide.

The treatment: 10-day PBMC culture with coronavirus spike peptide pools or control peptides (ViraFEST assay). Per well, a few million PBMCs were cultured in the presence of roughly 9 IU/ml IL-2 and 10 ug/ml peptide pools. The CDR3 spans 12 residues. Trimming cost V 1 base and J 7 bases, with 2 bases left between them. Germline V gene lookup returns CDR1 SNHLY and CDR2 FYNNEI. Cultured CD4+ T cell DNA underwent sequencing with the Oncomine TCR Beta short-read assay. Genomic DNA was isolated from CD4+ T cells that had been cultured. TCRdb re-derived calls from the PCR reads in MiXCR, one entry per CDR3 protein. The repertoire holds approximately 11,000 distinct CDR3 sequences, with under 75% as singletons.

This receptor was obtained from a human donor who had recovered from COVID-19. The chain uses TRBV2 and TRBJ1-6; no firm D call. The sample comprised CD4+ T cells from blood, cultured in vitro. The chain's CDR3 is CASSEGNSPLHF. The CDR3 nucleotides read TGTGCCAGCAGTGAAGGCAATTCACCCCTCCACTTT.